This entry is about one T cell receptor (beta chain). V dropped 5 bases and J dropped 2; count of bases not matched to a gene: 9. The CDR3 is 15 residues long. Germline-derived CDR1 and CDR2 are MGHDK and SYGVNS. The data were obtained in a study of blood T cell repertoires in COVID-19. Sequencing was performed with immunoSEQ multiplex PCR; in TCRdb, only in-frame clones are kept and a portion is missing. This table has roughly 46,000 clones, approximately 88% appearing once. The sample taken for sequencing was peripheral blood. The chain couples TRBV25-1 to TRBJ2-7; 7 bases match TRBD1. This TCR derives from a human donor with active COVID-19. The donor label of this sample is uncertain. The CDR3 region is CASSPRTGNPYEQYF. DNA for the CDR3: TGTGCCAGCAGTCCCCGGACAGGAAACCCCTACGAGCAGTACTTC.